Listed here are 14 T cell receptor beta chains from one sample, sequenced in a study of cytomegalovirus exposure and HLA in healthy donors. The PCR employed 60 Vbeta primers together with 13 Jbeta primers. Here immunoSEQ multiplex PCR was the method, and the copy in TCRdb shows in-frame clones only, minus some. Found here are 75,000 to 95,000 clones, approximately 85% of them singletons; the top ten hold 5.6%. Sequenced sample: PBMCs. These receptors were collected from a young woman in good health and CMV-seropositive.

In DNA form, the CDR3 reads TGCGCCAGCAGCCACGAACTAGCGACGACCCCAGATACGCAGTATTTT. Its protein product is CASSHELATTPDTQYF. The V and J genes are TRBV5-1 and TRBJ2-3, with 7 positions matching TRBD2. Germline CDR1 and CDR2: SGHRS and YFSETQ. After removal of 4 bases from V and 4 bases from J, the junction contained 12 bases not matched to a gene. There are 16 residues in the CDR3.

Judged by abundance, this clone is medium-sized (0.01 to 0.1%). The rearrangement joins TRBV5-1 to TRBJ1-5, with a tentative D call TRBD1 (5 bases). Germline assignment: CDR1 SGHRS and CDR2 YFSETQ. V lost 0 bases and J lost 8, with 9 bases in between. The CDR3 consists of 13 residues. The CDR3 sequence is CASSLGGGEPQHF. The CDR3 region has the DNA TGCGCCAGCAGCTTGGGGGGCGGGGAGCCCCAGCATTTT.

This clone was seen a handful of times. The V gene is TRBV5-1, the J gene TRBJ2-5; D remains ambiguous. The V end was cut by 0 bases, the J end by 2 bases, with 8 bases between. The germline CDR1 and CDR2 sequences are SGHRS and YFSETQ. The CDR3 loop spans 14 amino acids. CDR3 region: CASSLGLLQETQYF. CDR3 nucleotides: TGCGCCAGCAGCTTGGGACTGTTACAAGAGACCCAGTACTTC.

J is TRBJ1-5 and V is TRBV11-2; weak D call: TRBD1 (6 bases). The V end was cut by 5 bases, the J end by 4 bases, with 12 bases between. Germline CDR1 and CDR2: SGHAT and FQNNGV. This CDR3 spans 14 amino acids. In nucleotides, the CDR3 is TGTGCCAGCAGCGTGGACAGTCCGAATCAGCCCCAGCATTTT. It translates to CASSVDSPNQPQHF.

This chain links TRBV2 with TRBJ1-5, with 7 bases lining up with TRBD1. The germline V gene has CDR1 SNHLY and CDR2 FYNNEI. The CDR3 covers 14 residues. J gave up 7 bases and V 4 bases, and 7 bases lay outside the gene matches. This CDR3 is CASSAETGLQPQHF. The CDR3 region has the DNA TGTGCCAGCAGTGCCGAGACAGGGCTCCAGCCCCAGCATTTT.

The J gene is TRBJ2-7, the V gene TRBV13; TRBD1 is a possible D gene (5 bases). This CDR3 comprises 13 residues. The V and J ends lost 4 bases and 2 bases respectively, with 9 bases between them. Germline CDR1 reads PRHDT; CDR2 reads FYEKMQ (reference sequence). CDR3 in amino acids: CASSSRQTYEQYF. For the CDR3, the DNA is TGTGCCAGCAGCTCTCGACAGACCTACGAGCAGTACTTC.

V is TRBV7-9 and J is TRBJ1-5; 7 positions agree with TRBD1. Looked up from germline, CDR1 is SEHNR and CDR2 is FQNEAQ (reference sequence). CDR3 size: 14 residues. V gave up 5 bases and J gave up 7 bases; unmatched junction bases: 8. The CDR3 DNA reads TGTGCCAGCAGCCCCCAGGGGGATAAGCAGCCCCAGCATTTT. It specifies CASSPQGDKQPQHF. Variable domain in full (rest from reference TRBV7-9 and TRBJ1-5): DTGVSQNPRHKITKRGQNVTFRCDPISEHNRLYWYRQTLGQGPEFLTYFQNEAQLEKSRLLSDRFSAERPKGSFSTLEIQRTEQGDSAMYLCASSPQGDKQPQHFGDGTRLSIL.

The sample holds a few counts of this clone. This sequence joins TRBV5-6 and TRBJ1-1; TRBD1 is a possible D gene (6 bases). Trimming removed 0 bases from V and 0 bases from J, with 12 bases in between. CDR1 and CDR2 from the germline V gene are SGHDT and YYEEEE. The CDR3 loop spans 16 amino acids. This CDR3 reads CASSLDRAKVNTEAFF. The CDR3 DNA follows: TGTGCCAGCAGCTTGGACAGGGCGAAAGTGAACACTGAAGCTTTCTTT. The entire variable domain, with the rest obtained from reference TRBV5-6 and TRBJ1-1, is as follows: DAGVTQSPTHLIKTRGQQVTLRCSPKSGHDTVSWYQQALGQGPQFIFQYYEEEERQRGNFPDRFSGHQFPNYSSELNVNALLLGDSALYLCASSLDRAKVNTEAFFGQGTRLTVV.

This clone turned up a few times. The chain employs TRBV6-5 and TRBJ2-1; 10 bases match TRBD1. V shed 5 bases and J 7 bases; nucleotides not matched to a gene: 8. Germline V CDR1 and CDR2: MNHEY, SVGAGI. The CDR3 loop spans 15 amino acids. The CDR3 DNA reads as TGTGCCAGCAGTCCTCCGGGACAGGGGCTGAATGAGCAGTTCTTC. This codes for CASSPPGQGLNEQFF.

The chain couples TRBV2 to TRBJ2-2, with 9 nucleotides matching TRBD1. V shed 10 bases, J shed 0 bases, and the junction held 3 bases outside the gene matches. The V gene's germline CDR1 is SNHLY and CDR2 FYNNEI. This CDR3 is 14 amino acids long. CDR3 nucleotides: TGTGCCAAACGGACAGGGGCGAACACCGGGGAGCTGTTTTTT. Protein product: CAKRTGANTGELFF.

The rearrangement joins TRBV5-4 to TRBJ2-7; 13 nucleotides match TRBD2. Germline loops: CDR1 SGHNT, CDR2 YYREEE (reference sequence). The V segment lost 4 bases and the J segment 2 bases; nucleotides outside the gene matches: 12. The CDR3 is 18 amino acids. The CDR3 reads CASSPGGTSGGGTYEQYF. The CDR3 bases are TGTGCCAGCAGCCCCGGCGGTACTAGCGGGGGGGGAACCTACGAGCAGTACTTC.

This chain connects TRBV5-1 to TRBJ2-7; a possible D gene is TRBD1 (6 bases). The germline V gene encodes CDR1 SGHRS and CDR2 YFSETQ. Trimming pared 0 bases from V and 3 bases from J, leaving 7 bases between. This CDR3 spans 13 amino acids. As DNA, the CDR3 is TGCGCCAGCAGCTTGGACAGGGACTACGAGCAGTACTTC. This sequence encodes CASSLDRDYEQYF. Together with reference TRBV5-1 and TRBJ2-7, the CDR3 gives the full variable domain: KAGVTQTPRYLIKTRGQQVTLSCSPISGHRSVSWYQQTPGQGLQFLFEYFSETQRNKGNFPGRFSGRQFSNSRSEMNVSTLELGDSALYLCASSLDRDYEQYFGPGTRLTVT.

The chain recombines TRBV5-6 with TRBJ2-5; tentatively, D is TRBD2 (7 bases). Per the germline V gene, CDR1 is SGHDT and CDR2 is YYEEEE. V lost 4 bases, J lost 3 bases, and 19 bases lay in between. The CDR3 loop spans 16 amino acids. The CDR3 bases are TGTGCCAGCAGCCCAACTGGGGGGGCGCCAGAAGAGACCCAGTACTTC. Its translation is CASSPTGGAPEETQYF.

The chain carries TRBV27 and TRBJ2-4, with TRBD2 matching over 13 bases. J lost 3 bases, V lost 5 bases, and 4 bases had no gene match. The V gene's germline CDR1 is MNHEY and CDR2 SMNVEV (reference sequence). This CDR3 region has 16 residues. The CDR3, as DNA: TGTGCCAGCAGTCCTTGGACTAGCGGGAGCAAAAACATTCAGTACTTC. Translated: CASSPWTSGSKNIQYF.